What follows are 17 T cell receptor beta chains derived from one specimen sequenced in a study of CD8 T cells in ankylosing spondylitis. TCRdb re-called the 5' RACE reads through MiXCR, storing one row per CDR3 protein. In the table there are roughly 260,000 distinct CDR3 sequences, roughly 20% of which are singletons. The sequencing sample was made of blood, either unsorted or a sorted T cell fraction (not recorded which). Source of these receptors: a male donor with ankylosing spondylitis or in good health (not recorded which).

This clonotype was counted a few times. This chain joins TRBV18 and TRBJ1-2, with 8 bases matching TRBD1. From germline, CDR1 is KGHSH and CDR2 LQKENI. The CDR3 spans 14 residues. After removal of 3 bases from V and 7 bases from J, the junction contained 7 bases not matched to a gene. In DNA, the CDR3 is TGTGCCAGCTCACCGCCGACAGGGGCGGGTGGCTACACCTTC. Translated: CASSPPTGAGGYTF. The variable domain in full, completed from reference TRBV18 and TRBJ1-2, reads NAGVMQNPRHLVRRRGQEARLRCSPMKGHSHVYWYRQLPEEGLKFMVYLQKENIIDESGMPKERFSAEFPKEGPSILRIQQVVRGDSAAYFCASSPPTGAGGYTFGSGTRLTVV.

The J gene is TRBJ1-2, the V gene TRBV12-3 or TRBV12-4, with D possibly matching TRBD1 (6 bases). Trimming took off 1 base at V and 4 bases at J, with 7 bases between the two ends. This CDR3 has 13 residues. The CDR3 DNA is TGTGCCAGCAGTTTAGTGGACAGCTATGGCTACACCTTC. Translating gives CASSLVDSYGYTF.

This chain links TRBV20-1 with TRBJ1-2; TRBD1 might be the D (5 bases). CDR3 length equals 15 residues. Germline V gives CDR1 DFQATT, CDR2 SNEGSKA (reference sequence). The V and J ends lost 2 bases and 5 bases respectively, with 18 bases between them. CDR3: CSARTGGRGLYGYTF. The DNA of the CDR3 is TGCAGTGCTAGAACGGGTGGTAGGGGATTATATGGCTACACCTTC.

The rearrangement uses TRBV4-2 and TRBJ1-4; D unclear. Trimming shortened V by 2 bases and J by 8 bases, and 9 bases separated the two germline ends. In germline, CDR1 is LGHNA, CDR2 YNFKEQ. The CDR3 is 13 residues long. CDR3 region: CASSQSVMEKLFF. The CDR3 DNA is TGTGCCAGCAGCCAATCAGTTATGGAAAAACTGTTTTTT.

This clonotype was seen at least ten times. J is TRBJ2-4 and V is TRBV27; no reliable D call. The CDR3 consists of 15 residues. Germline assignment: CDR1 MNHEY and CDR2 SMNVEV (reference sequence). V was trimmed by 5 bases and J by 1 base, leaving 12 bases between them. The chain's CDR3 is CASSARMGAKNIQYF. In DNA, the CDR3 is TGTGCCAGCAGTGCCCGGATGGGGGCCAAAAACATTCAGTACTTC.

The chain joins TRBV7-2 to TRBJ1-6; D not resolved. V lost 5 bases, J lost 13 bases, and 18 bases lay in between. CDR1 is SGHTA, CDR2 FQGNSA, per germline. This CDR3 spans 14 amino acids. The CDR3 loop reads CASSLNSPGSPLHF. The CDR3 DNA is TGTGCCAGCAGCCTGAATAGTCCAGGAAGTCCCCTCCACTTT.

The J gene is TRBJ1-6, the V gene TRBV6-1; D is undetermined. The CDR3 is 17 amino acids. The germline gives CDR1 MNHNS, CDR2 SASEGT. V was trimmed by 6 bases and J by 0 bases, leaving 15 bases between them. The CDR3 is CASSPDVPSSYNSPLHF. DNA of the CDR3: TGTGCCAGCAGCCCGGACGTACCAAGCTCCTATAATTCACCCCTCCACTTT.

This clonotype was recorded a few times. This chain uses TRBV6-5 with TRBJ2-2; TRBD2 might be the D (6 bases). V gave up 2 bases and J gave up 5 bases, with 12 bases separating them. CDR1 and CDR2 (germline): MNHEY, SVGAGI. The CDR3 has 15 amino acids. This CDR3 is CASSYLGLTTGELFF. The CDR3 DNA reads TGTGCCAGCAGTTACCTGGGACTTACAACCGGGGAGCTGTTTTTT.

J is TRBJ2-3 and V is TRBV28; D ambiguous. V was pared by 6 bases and J by 8 bases, with 12 bases between. This CDR3 contains 12 residues. Germline V gene sequence: CDR1 MDHEN, CDR2 SYDVKM. CDR3 bases: TGTGCCAGCAGCCACGATACCAGTACGCAGTATTTT. Translation: CASSHDTSTQYF.

This clonotype was observed a handful of times. The chain links TRBV4-1 to TRBJ2-5; 10 bases agree with TRBD1. The germline V gene has CDR1 MGHRA and CDR2 YSYEKL. This CDR3 region has 14 residues. J lost 9 bases, V lost 2 bases, and 6 bases had no gene match. CDR3 in DNA: TGCGCCAGCAGCCAACGGACAGGGGGGATGGCCCAGTACTTC. Its translation: CASSQRTGGMAQYF.

This clonotype was seen a few times. The chain uses TRBV7-2 and TRBJ2-3, with 13 bases aligning to TRBD2. This CDR3 comprises 16 residues. The trim removed 7 bases at V and 0 bases at J, leaving 4 bases unmatched. CDR1 is SGHTA and CDR2 is FQGNSA in the germline V gene. In DNA, the CDR3 is TGTGCCAGCACCCTGACTAGCGGGGGGAGCACAGATACGCAGTATTTT. This translates into CASTLTSGGSTDTQYF.

The chain recombines TRBV5-1 with TRBJ2-2; 8 bases map to TRBD2. Trimming removed 0 bases from V and 6 bases from J; junction bases left unmatched: 10. The CDR3 sequence is 17 residues long. Germline CDR1 and CDR2: SGHRS and YFSETQ. CDR3 coding DNA: TGCGCCAGCAGCTTGGGACCCGGGACTAGTGAACCCGGGGAGCTGTTTTTT. This codes for CASSLGPGTSEPGELFF.

The gene calls are TRBV15 and TRBJ2-3, with TRBD2 identical over 8 bases. V shed 3 bases, J shed 3 bases, and the junction held 5 bases outside the gene matches. Germline assignment: CDR1 LNHNV and CDR2 YYDKDF (reference sequence). The length of the CDR3 is 15 residues. CDR3 DNA: TGTGCCACCAGCAGCCGTAGCGGGGCAACAGATACGCAGTATTTT. It specifies CATSSRSGATDTQYF.

The chain combines TRBV11-2 with TRBJ2-5; 7 bases agree with TRBD1. The CDR3 contains 17 residues. The germline gives CDR1 SGHAT, CDR2 FQNNGV. V was pared by 1 base and J by 4 bases, with 12 bases of the junction left unmatched. The CDR3 spells CASSLASTGPVRETQYF. CDR3 coding DNA: TGTGCCAGCAGCTTAGCATCGACAGGGCCAGTGAGAGAGACCCAGTACTTC. The full variable domain, with the rest looked up from reference TRBV11-2 and TRBJ2-5, is EAGVAQSPRYKIIEKRQSVAFWCNPISGHATLYWYQQILGQGPKLLIQFQNNGVVDDSQLPKDRFSAERLKGVDSTLKIQPAKLEDSAVYLCASSLASTGPVRETQYFGPGTRLLVL.

The table lists this clonotype with a few counts. The rearrangement uses TRBV5-1 and TRBJ2-3; TRBD1 aligns across 9 bases. J lost 6 bases, V lost 5 bases, and 4 bases had no gene match. This CDR3 comprises 13 residues. Per germline, CDR1 SGHRS and CDR2 YFSETQ. CDR3 DNA: TGCGCCAGCAGTACAGGGGGCTCTGATACGCAGTATTTT. This sequence encodes CASSTGGSDTQYF.

The chain combines TRBV19 with TRBJ1-5, with D unclear. V lost 4 bases and J lost 0, with 7 bases in between. The CDR3 runs 14 residues. From germline, CDR1 is LNHDA and CDR2 SQIVND (reference sequence). CDR3 in amino acids: CASSKRYSNQPQHF. The CDR3 nucleotides are TGTGCCAGTAGTAAGCGCTATAGCAATCAGCCCCAGCATTTT.

V and J are TRBV10-3 and TRBJ2-5, with D tentatively TRBD2 (7 bases). The CDR3 is 14 residues long. Germline assignment: CDR1 ENHRY and CDR2 SYGVKD. Trimming cost V 0 bases and J 4 bases, with 9 bases left between them. CDR3 amino acids: CAISESGGRETQYF. The CDR3 nucleotides read TGTGCCATCAGTGAGTCGGGGGGGCGAGAGACCCAGTACTTC.